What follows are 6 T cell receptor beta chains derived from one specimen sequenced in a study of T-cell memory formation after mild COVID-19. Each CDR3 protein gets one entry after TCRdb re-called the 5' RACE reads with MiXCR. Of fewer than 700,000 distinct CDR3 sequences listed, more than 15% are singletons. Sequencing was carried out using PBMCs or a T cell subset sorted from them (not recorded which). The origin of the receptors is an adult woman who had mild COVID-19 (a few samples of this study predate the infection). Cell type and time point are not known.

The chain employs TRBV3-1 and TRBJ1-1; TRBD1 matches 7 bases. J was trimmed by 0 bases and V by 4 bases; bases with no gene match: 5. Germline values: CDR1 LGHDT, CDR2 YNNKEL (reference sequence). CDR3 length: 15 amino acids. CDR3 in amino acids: CASSRAGTVNTEAFF. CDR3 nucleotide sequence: TGTGCCAGCAGCCGAGCCGGGACAGTGAACACTGAAGCTTTCTTT.

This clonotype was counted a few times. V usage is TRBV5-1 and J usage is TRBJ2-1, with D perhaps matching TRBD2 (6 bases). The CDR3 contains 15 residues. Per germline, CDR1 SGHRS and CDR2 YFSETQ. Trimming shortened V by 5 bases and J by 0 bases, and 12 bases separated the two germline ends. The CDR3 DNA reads TGCGCCAGCAGACAAGCGGGCAGCTCCTACAATGAGCAGTTCTTC. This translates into CASRQAGSSYNEQFF.

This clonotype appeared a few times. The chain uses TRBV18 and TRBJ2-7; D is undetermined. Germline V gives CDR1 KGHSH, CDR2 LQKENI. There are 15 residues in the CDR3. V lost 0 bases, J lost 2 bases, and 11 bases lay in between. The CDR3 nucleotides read TGTGCCAGCTCACCACCGTCGGACGGGCCCTACGAGCAGTACTTC. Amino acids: CASSPPSDGPYEQYF.

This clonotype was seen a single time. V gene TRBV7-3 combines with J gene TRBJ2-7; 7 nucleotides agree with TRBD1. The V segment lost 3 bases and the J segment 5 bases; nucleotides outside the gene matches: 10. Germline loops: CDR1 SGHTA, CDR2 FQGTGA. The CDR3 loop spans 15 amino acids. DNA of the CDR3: TGTGCCAGCAGCTTGTATCGCTACAGGGGTGACGAGCAGTACTTC. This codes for CASSLYRYRGDEQYF.

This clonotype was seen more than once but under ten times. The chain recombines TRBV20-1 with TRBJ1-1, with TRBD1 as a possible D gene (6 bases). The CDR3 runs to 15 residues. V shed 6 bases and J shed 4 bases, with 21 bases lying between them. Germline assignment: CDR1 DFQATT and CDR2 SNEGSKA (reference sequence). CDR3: CSASPQRGGSTEAFF. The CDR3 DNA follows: TGCAGTGCCTCTCCACAAAGGGGGGGGAGCACTGAAGCTTTCTTT.

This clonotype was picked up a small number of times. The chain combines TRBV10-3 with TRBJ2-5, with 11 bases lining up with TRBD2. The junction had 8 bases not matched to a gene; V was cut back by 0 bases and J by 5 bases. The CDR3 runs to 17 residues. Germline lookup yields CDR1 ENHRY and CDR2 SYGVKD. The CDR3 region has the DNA TGTGCCATCAGTGAGTCGGGGACTAGCGGTGAGGGGGAGACCCAGTACTTC. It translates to CAISESGTSGEGETQYF.